This entry concerns a single T cell receptor beta chain. Its antigen is as yet unknown. The germline gives CDR1 SGHTA, CDR2 FQGNSA. Trimming took 5 bases from V and 0 from J, leaving 10 bases between them. The CDR3 spans 14 residues. The data derive from a study of T cell responses to AZD1222 COVID-19 vaccine. Regarding the study as a whole: Elevations in Spike-specific TCR breadth and depth followed administration of two AZD1222 doses. It was only after the peak T cell response that any repertoires were sampled.

Assay: immunoSEQ multiplex PCR; the TCRdb copy retains only in-frame clones and omits some. The table includes 100,000 or so clones, around 94% detected once. The receptor was derived from an adult in good health. The source material was peripheral blood, sampled on day 0 of AZD1222 vaccination. J is TRBJ1-1 and V is TRBV7-2; D is undetermined. The CDR3 coding sequence is TGTGCCAGCAGCAACGGACCGATGAACACTGAAGCTTTCTTT. It codes for CASSNGPMNTEAFF.